The 29 T cell receptor beta chains presented below share a single source sample, sequenced in a study of regulatory T cells in long-lasting Graves disease. Regarding time point: newly diagnosed GD, antithyroid drugs for less than 3 months. Generation of the TCR library employed RNA extracted from PBMCs. TCR beta libraries were built with iRepertoire HTBI primers and Arm-PCR of CDR3 regions. One entry per CDR3 protein results from TCRdb running MiXCR on the multiplex PCR reads. The top ten clones hold more than 8% of a sample with about 500,000 distinct CDR3 sequences, about 12% of them seen once. Separately, the same data were catalogued under a study of T cells in Graves' hyperthyroidism and ophthalmopathy.

Specimen: peripheral blood mononuclear cells (PBMCs), collected at new diagnosis, from a patient treated with antithyroid drugs. These receptors were obtained from a woman under 40 with Graves disease.

The rearrangement joins TRBV7-2 to TRBJ2-3; 14 bases are shared with TRBD2. The V segment lost 3 bases and the J segment 7 bases; nucleotides outside the gene matches: 24. Germline loops: CDR1 SGHTA, CDR2 FQGNSA. The CDR3 extends over 22 amino acids. CDR3 sequence reads: CASSLGRQGQPGTSGRGYTQYF. As DNA, the CDR3 is TGTGCCAGCAGCTTGGGGAGACAGGGCCAGCCCGGGACTAGCGGGAGAGGGTATACGCAGTATTTT.

This clonotype was counted at least ten times. The V and J genes are TRBV27 and TRBJ1-6; D call uncertain. The germline V and J ends were trimmed by 2 bases and 7 bases, with 12 bases remaining between them. The CDR3 consists of 15 residues. CDR1 is MNHEY and CDR2 is SMNVEV in the germline V gene (reference sequence). CDR3 coding DNA: TGTGCCAGCAGTTTAGGGCACCGCGGAAATTCACCCCTCCACTTT. This gives the protein CASSLGHRGNSPLHF.

Many counts were recorded for this clonotype. This rearrangement joins TRBV11-2 to TRBJ2-1; 11 positions agree with TRBD2. V was pared by 8 bases and J by 6 bases, with 3 bases of the junction left unmatched. CDR1 is SGHAT and CDR2 is FQNNGV in the germline V gene. The CDR3 runs to 13 residues. CDR3 in DNA: TGTGCCAGCTCCCTAGCGGGAGGCAATGAGCAGTTCTTC. Translated, it gives CASSLAGGNEQFF.

The chain is built from TRBV19 and TRBJ2-6; D might be TRBD2 (6 bases). The CDR3 is made up of 17 amino acids. Germline assignment: CDR1 LNHDA and CDR2 SQIVND (reference sequence). V dropped 3 bases and J dropped 2 bases, with 14 bases sitting between them. CDR3 protein: CASSISPWGAGANVLTF. The CDR3 DNA is TGTGCCAGTAGTATTTCCCCGTGGGGGGCTGGGGCCAACGTCCTGACTTTC.

The CDR3 sequence is CASSPPAGVMDTQYF. The DNA of the CDR3 is TGTGCCAGCAGCCCACCAGCGGGAGTGATGGATACGCAGTATTTT. The chain uses TRBV7-8 and TRBJ2-3; TRBD2 aligns across 8 bases. The germline CDR1 and CDR2 sequences are SGHVS and FQNEAQ. The CDR3 is 15 amino acids. V was pared by 5 bases and J by 6 bases, with 10 bases of the junction left unmatched.

This clonotype was counted ten times or more. The chain is built from TRBV30 and TRBJ2-5; 8 nucleotides line up with TRBD2. CDR3 length equals 16 residues. V lost 5 bases, J lost 1 base, and 12 bases stayed unmatched. Germline-derived CDR1 and CDR2 are GTSNPN and SVGIG (reference sequence). Here the CDR3 DNA reads TGTGCCTGGGGAAGTTTAGCGGGATTCCCCCAAGAGACCCAGTACTTC. This codes for CAWGSLAGFPQETQYF.

This clonotype showed up many times. CDR3 coding DNA: TGTGCCAGCAGCCACCCCAATCAGCCCCAGCATTTT. This gives the protein CASSHPNQPQHF. The rearrangement links TRBV14 to TRBJ1-5; D unresolved. V was clipped by 3 bases and J by 3 bases, with 3 bases between them. Per germline, CDR1 SGHDN and CDR2 FVKESK. The CDR3 runs to 12 residues.

Only one count was recorded for this clonotype. A much larger clonotype is one base distant, so this may be a read error. The V gene is TRBV28, the J gene TRBJ1-4; D might be TRBD1 (6 bases). The length of the CDR3 is 12 residues. CDR1 and CDR2 from the germline V gene are MDHEN and SYDVKM. V dropped 11 bases and J dropped 6 bases, with 13 bases sitting between them. CDR3 sequence: CAGGTWDEKLFF. The CDR3 nucleotides are TGTGCCGGCGGGACATGGGATGAAAAACTGTTTTTT.

This clonotype was counted many times. The chain links TRBV2 to TRBJ2-7; tentative D call: TRBD2 (6 bases). Trimming took 6 bases from V and 3 from J, leaving 15 bases between them. The CDR3 runs to 14 residues. Germline V gives CDR1 SNHLY, CDR2 FYNNEI. The CDR3 nucleotides are TGTGCCAGCAGCCCCTGGAGTAGCGGCTACGAGCAGTACTTC. This codes for CASSPWSSGYEQYF.

This clonotype came up many times. Sequence at one end of the junction differs from germline and may be a read error. The chain couples TRBV7-9 to TRBJ1-5; D gene uncertain. Germline CDR1 reads SEHNR; CDR2 reads FQNEAQ (reference sequence). The CDR3 sequence is 15 residues long. The CDR3 DNA follows: TGTGCCAGCAGCTCGGGCGGGAGTAGCCATCAGCCCCAGCATTTT. Translated, it gives CASSSGGSSHQPQHF.

V usage is TRBV5-4 and J usage is TRBJ1-1; D possibly corresponds to TRBD1 (6 bases). CDR1 and CDR2 from the germline V gene are SGHNT and YYREEE (reference sequence). V lost 1 base and J lost 0, with 10 bases in between. This CDR3 comprises 15 residues. The DNA for the CDR3 is TGTGCCAGCAGCTTGCCCCAGGGGTTGAACACTGAAGCTTTCTTT. Translated: CASSLPQGLNTEAFF.

V is TRBV29-1 and J is TRBJ2-2, with D possibly being TRBD1 (6 bases). In germline, CDR1 is SQVTM, CDR2 ANQGSEA. The CDR3 runs to 14 residues. V gave up 6 bases and J gave up 2 bases, with 13 bases separating them. CDR3 residues: CSVGADPNTGELFF. In DNA form, the CDR3 reads TGCAGCGTGGGGGCCGACCCTAACACCGGGGAGCTGTTTTTT.

The rearrangement links TRBV20-1 to TRBJ2-1, with 10 bases that match TRBD2. Germline V gene sequence: CDR1 DFQATT, CDR2 SNEGSKA (reference sequence). Trimming took 4 bases from V and 6 from J; bases not matched to a gene: 15. This CDR3 contains 17 residues. The CDR3 is CSAIMIATSGPANEQFF. The CDR3 nucleotides read TGCAGTGCTATAATGATCGCGACTAGCGGGCCAGCCAATGAGCAGTTCTTC.

Many counts were recorded for this clonotype. This chain connects TRBV6-1 to TRBJ2-2; TRBD2 agrees at 12 bases. Germline V gives CDR1 MNHNS, CDR2 SASEGT. Germline trimming cut 3 bases from V and 3 bases from J; bases unmatched to any gene: 5. This CDR3 region has 17 residues. In DNA form, the CDR3 reads TGTGCCAGCAGTGATCTAGCGGGAGGGCTGTACACCGGGGAGCTGTTTTTT. This codes for CASSDLAGGLYTGELFF.

CDR3 region: CASSLGLGYQETQYF. In nucleotides, the CDR3 is TGCGCCAGCAGCTTGGGACTCGGGTACCAAGAGACCCAGTACTTC. This sequence joins TRBV5-1 and TRBJ2-5; D remains unclear. The germline gives CDR1 SGHRS, CDR2 YFSETQ. The CDR3 length is 15 residues. Trimming left V 0 bases short and J 0 bases short, with 9 bases between.

This clonotype was found many times. The rearrangement joins TRBV7-9 to TRBJ1-1, with D possibly being TRBD1 (5 bases). Looked up from germline, CDR1 is SEHNR and CDR2 is FQNEAQ (reference sequence). The V gene lost 3 bases and the J gene lost 6 bases, with 8 bases spanning the gap. This CDR3 has 12 residues. CDR3 loop: CASSFREAEAFF. DNA for the CDR3: TGTGCCAGCAGCTTCAGGGAGGCTGAAGCTTTCTTT.

This clonotype was counted only a few times. The chain uses TRBV20-1 and TRBJ2-7; 13 positions agree with TRBD2. Germline-derived CDR1 and CDR2 are DFQATT and SNEGSKA (reference sequence). The J segment lost 6 bases and the V segment lost 0 bases, leaving 2 bases of the junction unmatched. CDR3 length: 14 residues. CDR3 sequence reads: CSARDRLAGGEQYF. CDR3 nucleotides: TGCAGTGCTAGAGATCGACTAGCGGGAGGCGAGCAGTACTTC.

This clonotype appeared many times. The rearrangement uses TRBV14 and TRBJ2-3, with D perhaps matching TRBD2 (7 bases). V lost 2 bases and J 9 bases, leaving 12 bases between the germline ends. Germline V gene sequence: CDR1 SGHDN, CDR2 FVKESK. The CDR3 runs 13 residues. The CDR3 nucleotides are TGTGCCAGCAGCCAAACAGGGACTACGACGCAGTATTTT. The encoded protein is CASSQTGTTTQYF.

This clonotype came up a few times. The chain carries TRBV11-2 and TRBJ2-2, with D possibly matching TRBD1 (6 bases). V was cut by 4 bases and J by 2 bases, with 14 bases left in between. This CDR3 region has 16 residues. Germline V gene sequence: CDR1 SGHAT, CDR2 FQNNGV. CDR3 sequence (DNA): TGTGCCAGCAGCTCCCGAAAGGGACACAACACCGGGGAGCTGTTTTTT. Translation: CASSSRKGHNTGELFF.

Points on this clonotype: This sequence is one base from a far larger clone and is likely a read error. The V and J genes are TRBV27 and TRBJ1-1; D is ambiguous. This CDR3 is built from 14 residues. Looked up from germline, CDR1 is MNHEY and CDR2 is SMNVEV (reference sequence). Trimming pared 5 bases from V and 1 base from J, leaving 11 bases between. The DNA of the CDR3 is TGTGCCAGCAGTGAGTCCGCAGGGAACACTGAAGCTTTCTTT. This gives the protein CASSESAGNTEAFF.

There are many counts of this clonotype. This rearrangement joins TRBV11-3 to TRBJ2-1; D not resolved. Trimming shortened V by 1 base and J by 7 bases, and 14 bases separated the two germline ends. The CDR3 contains 15 residues. Germline V CDR1 and CDR2: SGHNT, YENEEA. The CDR3 region has the DNA TGTGCCAGCAGCTTAGGCGCTAGTGTGGGTAATGAGCAGTTCTTC. Its translation: CASSLGASVGNEQFF.

In this sample, this clonotype turned up a few times. The germline gene is not matched at one end of the junction; a read error may be the cause. The rearrangement links TRBV7-9 to TRBJ1-6; D unclear. This CDR3 region has 17 residues. Germline loops: CDR1 SEHNR, CDR2 FQNEAQ (reference sequence). CDR3: CTSSLPPGSSYNSPLHF. The CDR3 DNA reads as TGTACCAGCAGCTTACCCCCAGGAAGCTCCTATAATTCACCCCTCCACTTT.

Many counts were recorded for this clonotype. The chain has TRBV6-5 and TRBJ1-1; the D is unclear. V lost 0 bases and J 6 bases, leaving 11 bases between the germline ends. Per germline, CDR1 MNHEY and CDR2 SVGAGI. CDR3 length: 14 residues. The CDR3 DNA follows: TGTGCCAGCAGTTACTCGATAGGAGTCCCTGAAGCTTTCTTT. It codes for CASSYSIGVPEAFF.

The sample holds many counts of this clonotype. The chain has TRBV11-2 and TRBJ2-7; tentatively, D is TRBD2 (5 bases). V gave up 6 bases and J gave up 0 bases, with 15 bases separating them. The CDR3 is 15 amino acids. Germline lookup yields CDR1 SGHAT and CDR2 FQNNGV. DNA of the CDR3: TGTGCCAGCAGGGGGTGGGAGTTTAGCTCCTACGAGCAGTACTTC. Protein: CASRGWEFSSYEQYF.

Many counts were recorded for this clonotype. The chain links TRBV7-9 to TRBJ1-3; 7 bases align to TRBD1. The V gene end was trimmed by 6 bases and the J gene end by 4 bases; junction bases not matched to a gene: 6. CDR3 size: 14 residues. Germline assignment: CDR1 SEHNR and CDR2 FQNEAQ (reference sequence). CDR3 DNA sequence: TGTGCCAGCAGGCTCCCGGGACAGGGAAACACCATATATTTT. Translation gives CASRLPGQGNTIYF.

In its sample, this clonotype was seen many times. This chain joins TRBV20-1 and TRBJ2-5, with D tentatively TRBD1 (5 bases). Germline loops: CDR1 DFQATT, CDR2 SNEGSKA (reference sequence). CDR3 length: 12 residues. Trimming left V 5 bases short and J 14 bases short, with 21 bases between. CDR3 sequence reads: CSAGQQLQALYF. As DNA, the CDR3 is TGCAGTGCTGGACAACAACTACAAGCCCTATACTTC.

This clonotype was observed many times. The chain couples TRBV2 to TRBJ2-5; 7 bases align to TRBD1. This CDR3 is built from 15 residues. V gave up 4 bases and J gave up 5 bases; unmatched junction bases: 10. Germline lookup yields CDR1 SNHLY and CDR2 FYNNEI. The CDR3 region has the DNA TGTGCCAGCAGTGTTGACAGGGCATCTATGGAGACCCAGTACTTC. Translated: CASSVDRASMETQYF.

On this clonotype itself: Since a much larger clone is just one base distant, this may be a read error. V and J are TRBV6-2 or TRBV6-3 and TRBJ2-1; TRBD2 agrees at 9 bases. Germline V lookup: CDR1 MNHEY, CDR2 SVGEGT. This CDR3 has 13 amino acids. Trimming cost V 5 bases and J 7 bases; bases outside gene matches: 3. DNA of the CDR3: TGTGCCAGCAGTCTAGCGGGACTTAATGAGCAGTTCTTC. This codes for CASSLAGLNEQFF.

This chain connects TRBV4-2 to TRBJ1-3; D is undetermined. With 0 bases removed from V and 6 bases from J, the gap between germline ends came to 6 bases. The germline gives CDR1 LGHNA, CDR2 YNFKEQ. This CDR3 is built from 13 residues. CDR3 in amino acids: CASSQDLANTIYF. In nucleotides, the CDR3 is TGTGCCAGCAGCCAAGATCTCGCAAACACCATATATTTT.